One and the same sample provided the 20 T cell receptor beta chains below, sequenced in a study of T cells in localized non-small cell lung cancer. Libraries were prepared by immunoSEQ multiplex PCR; TCRdb keeps only in-frame clonotypes and omits some of them. The sample lists 2,000 to 2,500 clones; 20% were seen once. Sequences were derived from lung tumor tissue, sampled before any cancer treatment. These receptor sequences come from a male donor older than 55 with stage I lung adenocarcinoma.

This rearrangement joins TRBV5-1 to TRBJ1-1; D might be TRBD1 (6 bases). Trimming stripped 0 bases from V and 0 bases from J, with 9 bases between. CDR1 is SGHRS, CDR2 YFSETQ, per germline. The CDR3 runs 15 residues. The CDR3 protein is CASSLEGGLNTEAFF. The CDR3 DNA reads as TGCGCCAGCAGCTTGGAAGGGGGACTGAACACTGAAGCTTTCTTT.

This rearrangement joins TRBV7-2 to TRBJ2-7, with D maybe TRBD2 (6 bases). CDR1 is SGHTA and CDR2 is FQGNSA in the germline V gene. V lost 5 bases and J 4 bases, leaving 12 bases between the germline ends. The CDR3 extends over 13 amino acids. This chain's CDR3 is CASSLGGRYEQYF. For the CDR3, the DNA is TGTGCCAGCAGCCTTGGGGGGAGATACGAGCAGTACTTC.

By share of the sample, this clone is medium-sized. The V and J genes are TRBV13 and TRBJ1-5; 9 bases are shared with TRBD1. Losses at the gene ends were 0 bases for V and 6 bases for J; bases not matched to a gene: 9. The CDR3 runs 17 residues. Germline loops: CDR1 PRHDT, CDR2 FYEKMQ (reference sequence). In DNA form, the CDR3 reads TGTGCCAGCAGCTTAGGCCTGACAGGGGGTGGGGGTCAGCCCCAGCATTTT. The encoded protein is CASSLGLTGGGGQPQHF.

The CDR3 reads CASSVGGLGNTQYF. The CDR3, as DNA: TGTGCCAGCAGCGTAGGGGGACTAGGCAATACGCAGTATTTT. The chain employs TRBV9 and TRBJ2-3; 8 nucleotides line up with TRBD2. CDR1 and CDR2 (germline): SGDLS, YYNGEE. The V gene end was trimmed by 0 bases and the J gene end by 7 bases; junction bases not matched to a gene: 4. The CDR3 consists of 14 residues.

This clone appeared a few times. The J gene is TRBJ2-7, the V gene TRBV6-1; a weak D match, TRBD1 (6 bases). Germline loops: CDR1 MNHNS, CDR2 SASEGT. The V end lost 1 base, the J end lost 3 bases, and 22 bases lay between the germline ends. The CDR3 contains 18 residues. CDR3 region: CASSEVTPGVAPGYEQYF. For the CDR3, the DNA is TGTGCCAGCAGTGAAGTGACTCCAGGGGTTGCGCCTGGCTACGAGCAGTACTTC.

CDR3 region: CAGIIQSTQYF. The CDR3 nucleotides are TGTGCCGGGATCATTCAAAGTACGCAGTACTTC. V usage is TRBV30 and J usage is TRBJ2-7; no firm D call. This CDR3 has 11 amino acids. V was pared by 8 bases and J by 9 bases, with 17 bases between. CDR1 is GTSNPN and CDR2 is SVGIG in the germline V gene (reference sequence).

V is TRBV28 and J is TRBJ1-4, with TRBD1 identical over 7 bases. This CDR3 region has 15 residues. Germline V gives CDR1 MDHEN, CDR2 SYDVKM. V was clipped by 5 bases and J by 3 bases; unmatched bases: 6. The CDR3 is CASSPSTGSNEKLFF. Here the CDR3 DNA reads TGTGCCAGCAGTCCGTCGACAGGGTCTAATGAAAAACTGTTTTTT.

This clone came up a few times. This chain joins TRBV9 and TRBJ2-1; D is unresolved. The CDR3 is 13 residues long. Trimming shortened V by 2 bases and J by 7 bases, and 10 bases separated the two germline ends. The germline gives CDR1 SGDLS, CDR2 YYNGEE. The CDR3, as DNA: TGTGCCAGCAGCGTGGACCTGTATAATGAGCAGTTCTTC. It is translated as CASSVDLYNEQFF.

The chain employs TRBV6-1 and TRBJ1-2; possible D gene TRBD1, 6 bases. This CDR3 region has 15 residues. Germline V lookup: CDR1 MNHNS, CDR2 SASEGT. V was clipped by 1 base and J by 4 bases, with 13 bases between them. The CDR3 sequence is CASSEGQGYGYGYTF. Written as DNA, the CDR3 is TGTGCCAGCAGTGAAGGGCAGGGGTACGGCTATGGCTACACCTTC.

The V gene is TRBV30, the J gene TRBJ2-5, with TRBD2 matching over 13 bases. CDR3 length: 15 residues. Germline loops: CDR1 GTSNPN, CDR2 SVGIG (reference sequence). V shed 2 bases and J 5 bases; nucleotides not matched to a gene: 5. The CDR3: CAWSSGLAGVETQYF. The CDR3 DNA sequence: TGTGCCTGGAGTTCCGGACTAGCGGGAGTGGAGACCCAGTACTTC.

In its sample, this clone ranks as medium-sized. This chain links TRBV4-1 with TRBJ1-2; tentative D call: TRBD1 (6 bases). This CDR3 is 16 amino acids long. The germline V gene has CDR1 MGHRA and CDR2 YSYEKL. Trimming removed 1 base at V and 4 bases at J, with 16 bases between. The CDR3 nucleotides read TGCGCCAGCAGCCAAGGGAAACAGGGTGTGGGCTATGGCTACACCTTC. Its translation: CASSQGKQGVGYGYTF.

The sequenced CDR3 bases are TGTGCCAGCAGTGAAGCCGTTCCAGGGACCGCAACTAATGAAAAACTGTTT. Protein sequence: CASSEAVPGTATNEKLF. The CDR3 as a whole reads CASSEAVPGTATNEKLFF. V is TRBV6-1 and J is TRBJ1-4; D perhaps matches TRBD1 (5 bases). The CDR3 goes on 1 residue after the read ends, and that part is filled in from the germline J gene. The CDR3 extends over 18 amino acids. Trimming took off 0 bases at V and 0 bases at J, with 14 bases between the two ends. The germline V gene encodes CDR1 MNHNS and CDR2 SASEGT.

A few counts support this clone. The gene calls are TRBV11-3 and TRBJ2-2, with D tentatively TRBD1 (6 bases). In germline, CDR1 is SGHNT, CDR2 YENEEA. Trimming pared 4 bases from V and 0 bases from J, leaving 9 bases between. The CDR3 is made up of 15 amino acids. CDR3 nucleotides: TGTGCCAGCAGCTCACAGGGTTCGAACACCGGGGAGCTGTTTTTT. Translation gives CASSSQGSNTGELFF.

The chain joins TRBV6-8 to TRBJ2-7; D may be TRBD1 or TRBD2 (5 bases each). Per germline, CDR1 MNHGY and CDR2 SAAAGT. Trimming pared 2 bases from V and 3 bases from J, leaving 8 bases between. This CDR3 region has 13 residues. CDR3 amino acids: CASSYEGRYEQYF. Written as DNA, the CDR3 is TGTGCCAGCAGTTACGAGGGGCGCTACGAGCAGTACTTC.

The CDR3, as DNA: TGTGCCAGCAGCCCGACAGGCCGAGAGACCCAGTACTTC. Translation: CASSPTGRETQYF. The rearrangement uses TRBV28 and TRBJ2-5, with a possible D match to TRBD1 (6 bases). The V end lost 6 bases, the J end lost 4 bases, and 12 bases lay between the germline ends. The germline V gene encodes CDR1 MDHEN and CDR2 SYDVKM. This CDR3 contains 13 residues.

The rearrangement uses TRBV18 and TRBJ2-2; D unresolved. CDR1 is KGHSH and CDR2 is LQKENI in the germline V gene. Trimming took off 5 bases at V and 4 bases at J, with 14 bases between the two ends. The length of the CDR3 is 15 residues. This CDR3 is CASSVRPASTGELFF. CDR3 coding DNA: TGTGCCAGCTCAGTCCGTCCAGCGAGCACCGGGGAGCTGTTTTTT.

This clone occurred a few times. This rearrangement joins TRBV18 to TRBJ2-1; tentatively, D is TRBD2 (6 bases). The CDR3 is 13 amino acids. Trimming removed 4 bases at V and 4 bases at J, with 8 bases between. Germline loops: CDR1 KGHSH, CDR2 LQKENI. This CDR3 is CASSQSGYNEQFF. The CDR3 bases are TGTGCCAGCTCACAGAGCGGGTACAATGAGCAGTTCTTC. The variable domain in full, completed from reference TRBV18 and TRBJ2-1, reads NAGVMQNPRHLVRRRGQEARLRCSPMKGHSHVYWYRQLPEEGLKFMVYLQKENIIDESGMPKERFSAEFPKEGPSILRIQQVVRGDSAAYFCASSQSGYNEQFFGPGTRLTVL.

In its sample, this clone is medium-sized. The V and J genes are TRBV6-8 and TRBJ2-1, with 12 nucleotides matching TRBD2. Per germline, CDR1 MNHGY and CDR2 SAAAGT. V was clipped by 8 bases and J by 5 bases; unmatched bases: 7. This CDR3 spans 15 amino acids. The CDR3 loop reads CASRLRLAGDNEQFF. DNA for the CDR3: TGTGCCAGCCGTCTTCGACTAGCGGGGGACAATGAGCAGTTCTTC.

This chain links TRBV23-1 with TRBJ1-2; no definite D call. TRBV23-1 is known as an ORF, though its function is uncertain. V gave up 5 bases and J gave up 1 base, with 11 bases separating them. CDR3 size: 14 residues. The chain's CDR3 is CASSGGRNNYGYTF. CDR3 nucleotides: TGCGCCAGCAGTGGAGGGAGAAATAACTATGGCTACACCTTC.

The genes are TRBV23-1 and TRBJ1-6, with D perhaps matching TRBD1 (5 bases). TRBV23-1 is an open reading frame, and its role is uncertain. The CDR3 is made up of 13 amino acids. Trimming pared 6 bases from V and 9 bases from J, leaving 12 bases between. The CDR3 loop reads CASSSGGGSPLHF. The CDR3 DNA follows: TGCGCCAGCAGCTCGGGGGGAGGTTCACCCCTCCACTTT.